A single sample is the source of the 5 T cell receptor delta chains below, sequenced in a study of gamma-delta chains in newborns, infants, children. TCRdb redid clone calling on the reads using CATT. The sample contains a few thousand delta-chain clones, about 3% of which appear only once. Sequences were obtained from blood. The receptor source for this set is a child who was a newborn, infant or young child, either healthy, febrile or measles-vaccinated (not recorded which).

Concerning this clone itself: Mismatch with germline at one junction end may stem from a read error. V usage is TRAV29/DV5 and J usage is TRDJ2; a weak D match, TRDD3 (6 bases). The CDR3 loop spans 18 amino acids. The V gene's germline CDR1 is NSMFDY and CDR2 ISSIKDK. In nucleotides, the CDR3 is TGTTCCGAAATCGCGGGGGACGTACTTGGGGATTTGACAGCACAGCTCTTCTTT. Its protein is CSEIAGDVLGDLTAQLFF.

Notes on this clone: A read error may be the cause here, since a much bigger clone is one base away. The sample has other DNA sequences that encode this CDR3 too. This rearrangement joins TRDV1 to TRDJ2, with 8 bases identical to TRDD3. The CDR3 loop spans 15 amino acids. Germline CDR1 and CDR2: TSWWSYY and QGS. CDR3 amino acids: CALGERGWGTPRLFF. Here the CDR3 DNA reads TGTGCCCTTGGGGAACGGGGCTGGGGGACCCCCCGACTCTTCTTT.

Points on this clone: The likely explanation is a read error, given a far larger clone one base away. The identical CDR3 is also encoded by other nucleotide sequences in the sample. The chain carries TRDV2 and TRDJ2; 8 nucleotides match TRDD3. Per the germline V gene, CDR1 is GEAIGNYY and CDR2 is EKD. The CDR3 is made up of 18 amino acids. The CDR3 region has the DNA TGTGCTTGTGACCCTCGGTACTGGGGGTCAGCTTTGACAGCACAACTCTTCTTT. Its protein product is CACDPRYWGSALTAQLFF.

Points on this clone: This likely came from a read error, as a far larger clone is one base away. The rearrangement uses TRDV2 and TRDJ2, with 13 bases aligning to TRDD3. V dropped 0 bases and J dropped 13; count of bases not matched to a gene: 10. Germline V gene sequence: CDR1 GEAIGNYY, CDR2 EKD. This CDR3 region has 16 residues. CDR3 in amino acids: CACDTLHWGIRGRLFF. DNA of the CDR3: TGTGCCTGTGACACCCTACACTGGGGGATACGTGGACGACTCTTCTTT.

About this clone: The TCRdb protein comes from a much larger clone and disagrees with this DNA's translation at residue 4, likely due to a read error; the protein given here is derived from the DNA. The chain joins TRDV2 to TRDJ3; 13 nucleotides line up with TRDD3. Germline V gives CDR1 GEAIGNYY, CDR2 EKD. V shed 6 bases and J 0 bases; nucleotides not matched to a gene: 7. The length of the CDR3 is 19 residues. The CDR3 loop is CACHVLGDTSSWDTRQMFF. As DNA, the CDR3 is TGTGCCTGTCACGTACTGGGGGATACGAGCTCCTGGGACACCCGACAGATGTTTTTC.